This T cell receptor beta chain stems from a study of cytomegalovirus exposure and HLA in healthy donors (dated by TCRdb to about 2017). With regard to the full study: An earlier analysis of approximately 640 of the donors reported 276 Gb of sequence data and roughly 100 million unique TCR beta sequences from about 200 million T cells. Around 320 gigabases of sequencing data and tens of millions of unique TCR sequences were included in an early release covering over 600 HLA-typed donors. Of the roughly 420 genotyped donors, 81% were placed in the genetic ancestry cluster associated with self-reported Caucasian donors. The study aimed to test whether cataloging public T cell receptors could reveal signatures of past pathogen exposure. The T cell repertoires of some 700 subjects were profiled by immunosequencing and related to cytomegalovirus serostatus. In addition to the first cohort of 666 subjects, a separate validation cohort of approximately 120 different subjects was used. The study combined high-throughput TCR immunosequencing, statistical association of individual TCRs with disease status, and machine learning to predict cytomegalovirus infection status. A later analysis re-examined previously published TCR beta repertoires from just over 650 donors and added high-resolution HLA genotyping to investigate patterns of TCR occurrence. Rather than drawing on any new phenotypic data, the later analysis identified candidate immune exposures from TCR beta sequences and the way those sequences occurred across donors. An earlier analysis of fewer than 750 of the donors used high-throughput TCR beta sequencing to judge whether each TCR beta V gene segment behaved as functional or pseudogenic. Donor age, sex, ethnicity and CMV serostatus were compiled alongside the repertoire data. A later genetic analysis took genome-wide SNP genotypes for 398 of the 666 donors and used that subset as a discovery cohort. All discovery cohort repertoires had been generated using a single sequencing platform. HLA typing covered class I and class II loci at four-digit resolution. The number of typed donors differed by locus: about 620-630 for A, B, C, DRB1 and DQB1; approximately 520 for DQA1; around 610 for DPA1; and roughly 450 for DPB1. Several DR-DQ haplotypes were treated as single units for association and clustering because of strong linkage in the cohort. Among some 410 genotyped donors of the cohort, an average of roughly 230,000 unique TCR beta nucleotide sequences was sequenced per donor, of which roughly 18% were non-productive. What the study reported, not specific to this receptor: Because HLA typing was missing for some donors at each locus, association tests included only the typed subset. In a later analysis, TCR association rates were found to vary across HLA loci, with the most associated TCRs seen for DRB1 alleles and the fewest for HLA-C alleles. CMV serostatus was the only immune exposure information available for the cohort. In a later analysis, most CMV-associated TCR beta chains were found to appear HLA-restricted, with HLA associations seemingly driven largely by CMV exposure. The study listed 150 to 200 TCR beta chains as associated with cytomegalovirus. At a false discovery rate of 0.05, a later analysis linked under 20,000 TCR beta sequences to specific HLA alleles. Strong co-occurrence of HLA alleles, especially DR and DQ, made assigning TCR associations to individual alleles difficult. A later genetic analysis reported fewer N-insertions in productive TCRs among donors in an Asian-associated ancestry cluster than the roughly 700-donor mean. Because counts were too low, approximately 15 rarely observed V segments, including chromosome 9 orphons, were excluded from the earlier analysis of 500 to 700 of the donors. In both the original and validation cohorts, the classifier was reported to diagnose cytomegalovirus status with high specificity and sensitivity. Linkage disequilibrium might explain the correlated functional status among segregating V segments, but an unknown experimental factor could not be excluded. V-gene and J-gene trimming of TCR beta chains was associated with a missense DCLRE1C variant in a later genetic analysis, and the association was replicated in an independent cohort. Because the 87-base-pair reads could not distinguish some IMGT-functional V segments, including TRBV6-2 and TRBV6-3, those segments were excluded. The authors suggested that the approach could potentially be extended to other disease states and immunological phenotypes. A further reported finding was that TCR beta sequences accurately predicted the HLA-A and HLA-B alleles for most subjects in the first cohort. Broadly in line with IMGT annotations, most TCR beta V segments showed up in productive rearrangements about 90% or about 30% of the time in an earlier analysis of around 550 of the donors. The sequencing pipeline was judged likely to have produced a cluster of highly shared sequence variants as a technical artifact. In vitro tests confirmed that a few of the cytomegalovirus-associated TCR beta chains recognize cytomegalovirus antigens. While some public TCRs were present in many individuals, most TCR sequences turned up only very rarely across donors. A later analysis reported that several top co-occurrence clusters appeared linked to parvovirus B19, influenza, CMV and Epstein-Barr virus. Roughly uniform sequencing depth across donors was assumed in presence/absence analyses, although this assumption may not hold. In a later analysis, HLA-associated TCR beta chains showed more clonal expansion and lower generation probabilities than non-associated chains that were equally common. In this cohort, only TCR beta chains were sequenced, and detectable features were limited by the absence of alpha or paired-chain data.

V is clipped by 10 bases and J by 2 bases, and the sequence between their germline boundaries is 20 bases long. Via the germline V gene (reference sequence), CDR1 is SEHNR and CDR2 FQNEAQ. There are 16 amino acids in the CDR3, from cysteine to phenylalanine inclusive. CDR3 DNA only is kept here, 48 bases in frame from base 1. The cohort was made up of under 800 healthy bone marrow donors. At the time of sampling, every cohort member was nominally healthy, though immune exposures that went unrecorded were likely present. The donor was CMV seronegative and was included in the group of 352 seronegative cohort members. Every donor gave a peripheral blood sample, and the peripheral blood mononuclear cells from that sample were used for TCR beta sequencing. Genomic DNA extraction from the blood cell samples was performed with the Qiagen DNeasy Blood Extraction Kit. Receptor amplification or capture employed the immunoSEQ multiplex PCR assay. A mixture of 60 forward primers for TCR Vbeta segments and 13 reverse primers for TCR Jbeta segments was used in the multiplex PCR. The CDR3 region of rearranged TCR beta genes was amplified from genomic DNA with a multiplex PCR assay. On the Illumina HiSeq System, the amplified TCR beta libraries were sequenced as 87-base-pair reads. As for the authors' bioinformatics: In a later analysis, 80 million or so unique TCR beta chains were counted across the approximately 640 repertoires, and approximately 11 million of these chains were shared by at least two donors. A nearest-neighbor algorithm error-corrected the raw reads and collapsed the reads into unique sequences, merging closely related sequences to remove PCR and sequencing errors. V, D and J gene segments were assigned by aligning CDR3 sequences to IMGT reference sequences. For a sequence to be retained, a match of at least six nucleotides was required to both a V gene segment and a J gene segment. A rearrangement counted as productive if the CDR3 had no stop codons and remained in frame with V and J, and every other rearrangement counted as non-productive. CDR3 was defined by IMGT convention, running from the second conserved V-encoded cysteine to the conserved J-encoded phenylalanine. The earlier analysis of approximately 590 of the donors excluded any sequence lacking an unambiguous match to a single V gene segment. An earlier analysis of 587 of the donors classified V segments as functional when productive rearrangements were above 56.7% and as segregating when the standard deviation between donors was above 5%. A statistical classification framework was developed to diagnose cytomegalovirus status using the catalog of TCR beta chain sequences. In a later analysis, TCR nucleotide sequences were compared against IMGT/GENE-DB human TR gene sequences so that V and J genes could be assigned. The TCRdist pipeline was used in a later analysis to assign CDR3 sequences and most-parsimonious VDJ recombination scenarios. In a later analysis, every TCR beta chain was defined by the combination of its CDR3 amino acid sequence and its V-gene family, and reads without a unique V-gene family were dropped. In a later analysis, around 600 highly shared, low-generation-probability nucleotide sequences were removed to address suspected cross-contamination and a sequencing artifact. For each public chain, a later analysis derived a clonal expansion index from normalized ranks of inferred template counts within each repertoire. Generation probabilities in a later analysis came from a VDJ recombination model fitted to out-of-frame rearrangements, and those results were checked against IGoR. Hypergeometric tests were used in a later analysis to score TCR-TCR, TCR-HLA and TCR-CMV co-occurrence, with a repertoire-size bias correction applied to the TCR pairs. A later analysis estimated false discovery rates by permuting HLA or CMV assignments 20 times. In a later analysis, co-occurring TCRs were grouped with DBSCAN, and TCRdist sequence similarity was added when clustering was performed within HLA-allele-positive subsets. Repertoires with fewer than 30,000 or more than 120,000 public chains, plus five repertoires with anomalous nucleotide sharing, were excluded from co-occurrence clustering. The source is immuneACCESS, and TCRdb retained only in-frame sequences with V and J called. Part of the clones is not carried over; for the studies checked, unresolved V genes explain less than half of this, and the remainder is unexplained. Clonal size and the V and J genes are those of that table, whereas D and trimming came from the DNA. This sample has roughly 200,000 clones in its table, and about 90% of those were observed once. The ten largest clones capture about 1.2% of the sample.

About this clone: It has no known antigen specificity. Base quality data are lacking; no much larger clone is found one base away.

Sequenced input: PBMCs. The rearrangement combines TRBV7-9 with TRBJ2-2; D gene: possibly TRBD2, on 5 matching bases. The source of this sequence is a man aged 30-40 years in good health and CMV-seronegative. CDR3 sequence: CATTVGSEINTGELFF. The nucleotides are TGTGCCACCACCGTTGGGAGTGAGATAAACACCGGGGAGCTGTTTTTT.